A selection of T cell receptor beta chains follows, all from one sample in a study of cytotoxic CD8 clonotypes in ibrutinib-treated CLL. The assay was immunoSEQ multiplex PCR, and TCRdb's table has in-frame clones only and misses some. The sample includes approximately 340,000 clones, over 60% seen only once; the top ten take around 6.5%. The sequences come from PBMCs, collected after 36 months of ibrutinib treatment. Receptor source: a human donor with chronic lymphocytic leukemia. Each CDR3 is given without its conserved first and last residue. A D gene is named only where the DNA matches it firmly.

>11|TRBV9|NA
ASSVRTLLTQY
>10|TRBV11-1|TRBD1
ASGQGANEQY
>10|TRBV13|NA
ASSLGNSPLH
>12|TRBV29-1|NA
SVLQEPLNTEAF
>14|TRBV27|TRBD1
ASSWRTGIGANVLT
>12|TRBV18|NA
ASSLAAVNTEAF
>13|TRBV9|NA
ASSVEIAGGTEAF
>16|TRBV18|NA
ASSPAGRMGSYNSPLH
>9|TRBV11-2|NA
ATPRTYEQY
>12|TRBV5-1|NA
ASSLGQRTGELF
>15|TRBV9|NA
ASSVSRRTKGGDTIY
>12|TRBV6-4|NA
ASSDSTGKSGYT
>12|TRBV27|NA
ASSFRGLVYEQY
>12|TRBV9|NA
ASSVSAGTDTQY
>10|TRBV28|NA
ASRGPNTEAF
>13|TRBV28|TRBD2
ASSLHGTSGSGQY
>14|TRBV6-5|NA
ASSYSYQSLFYGYT
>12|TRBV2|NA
ASSARVMGGELF
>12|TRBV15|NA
ATSRDKGQETQY
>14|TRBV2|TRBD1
ASSETGQGYAYEQY
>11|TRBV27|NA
ASSRSGANVLT
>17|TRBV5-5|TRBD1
ASSGAVSGQGESYYEQY
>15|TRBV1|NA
TSSHPTGEGGNQPQH
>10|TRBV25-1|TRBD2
ASSFGRNEQF
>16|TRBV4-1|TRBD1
ASSQWTGTGGRTDTQY
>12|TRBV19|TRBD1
ASSIGTGGNEQF
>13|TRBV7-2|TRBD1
ASSLGGQGSYEQY
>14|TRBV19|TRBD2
ASSIDPVGLANEQF
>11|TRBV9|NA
ASSVDEGDGYT
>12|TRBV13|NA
ASSPTGFPYEQY
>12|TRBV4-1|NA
ASSQPTGHYGYT
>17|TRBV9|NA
ASSVGAGARSPGANVLT
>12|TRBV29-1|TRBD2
SVSGLAGGYEQY
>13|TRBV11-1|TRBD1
ASSIWTGGNTEAF
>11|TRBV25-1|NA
ASSESGSYEQY
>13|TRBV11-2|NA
ASSLGGEWSYEQY
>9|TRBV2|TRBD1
ASSPGGGYT
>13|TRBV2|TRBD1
ASSRRDRGGNTIY
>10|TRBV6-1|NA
ASSRAGNEQF
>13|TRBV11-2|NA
ASSLVAGHGDEQF
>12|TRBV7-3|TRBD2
ASSSGTSGETQY
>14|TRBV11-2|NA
ASSRSWGKGDYEQY
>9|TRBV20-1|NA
SASRTDEQY
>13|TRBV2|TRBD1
ASSEAGTGGFEQY
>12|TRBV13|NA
ASSHLRWGEGAF
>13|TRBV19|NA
ASSIDRGGPYEQY
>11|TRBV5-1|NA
ASSLVTGFEQY